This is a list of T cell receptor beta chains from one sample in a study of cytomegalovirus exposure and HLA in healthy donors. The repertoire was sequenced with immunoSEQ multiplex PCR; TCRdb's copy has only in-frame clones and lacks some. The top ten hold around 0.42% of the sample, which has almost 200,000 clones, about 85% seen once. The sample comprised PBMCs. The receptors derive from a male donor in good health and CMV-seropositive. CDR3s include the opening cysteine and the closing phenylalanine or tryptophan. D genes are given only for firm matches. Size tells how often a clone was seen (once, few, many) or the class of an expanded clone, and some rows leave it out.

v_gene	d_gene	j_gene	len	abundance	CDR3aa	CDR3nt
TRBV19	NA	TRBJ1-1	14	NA	CASMPYRENTEAFF	TGTGCCAGTATGCCCTACAGGGAGAACACTGAAGCTTTCTTT
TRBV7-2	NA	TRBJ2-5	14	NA	CASSLDGGSETQYF	TGTGCCAGCAGCTTAGACGGGGGTTCAGAGACCCAGTACTTC
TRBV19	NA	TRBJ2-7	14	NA	CASSIQKSSYEQYF	TGTGCCAGTAGTATACAGAAATCCTCCTACGAGCAGTACTTC
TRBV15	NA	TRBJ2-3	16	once	CATNRESGARSDTQYF	TGTGCCACCAACAGAGAATCAGGGGCCAGGTCAGATACGCAGTATTTT
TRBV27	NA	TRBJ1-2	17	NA	CASSFLGRNKTNYGYTF	TGTGCCAGCAGTTTTCTGGGGAGGAATAAGACTAACTATGGCTACACCTTC
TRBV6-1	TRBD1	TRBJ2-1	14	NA	CATGDRGKWNEQFF	TGTGCCACGGGGGACAGGGGCAAGTGGAATGAGCAGTTCTTC
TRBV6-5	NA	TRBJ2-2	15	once	CASIADPTHTGELFF	TGTGCCAGCATAGCCGACCCCACTCACACCGGGGAGCTGTTTTTT
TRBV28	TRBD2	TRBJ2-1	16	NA	CASSLRLAGVWVEQFF	TGTGCCAGCAGTTTAAGACTAGCGGGGGTCTGGGTTGAGCAGTTCTTC
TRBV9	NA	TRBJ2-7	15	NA	CASSPHLMTAYEQYF	TGTGCCAGCAGCCCACACCTAATGACAGCCTACGAGCAGTACTTC
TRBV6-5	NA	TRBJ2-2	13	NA	CASSPLETGELFF	TGTGCCAGCAGCCCTCTGGAGACCGGGGAGCTGTTTTTT
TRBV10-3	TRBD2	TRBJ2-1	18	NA	CAISAGLAGGRTYNEQFF	TGTGCCATCAGCGCGGGACTAGCGGGGGGGCGAACCTACAATGAGCAGTTCTTC
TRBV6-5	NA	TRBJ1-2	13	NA	CASSVGGPYGYTF	TGTGCCAGCAGTGTTGGCGGCCCCTATGGCTACACCTTC
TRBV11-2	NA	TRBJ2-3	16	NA	CASSLGAQRVIDTQYF	TGTGCCAGCAGCTTAGGTGCCCAGCGAGTTATAGATACGCAGTATTTT
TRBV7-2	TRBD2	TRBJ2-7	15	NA	CASSYATSGNYEQYF	TGTGCCAGCAGCTACGCCACTAGCGGTAACTACGAGCAGTACTTC
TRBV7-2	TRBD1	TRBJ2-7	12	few	CASSSDRGVQYF	TGTGCCAGCAGCTCCGACAGGGGTGTGCAGTACTTC
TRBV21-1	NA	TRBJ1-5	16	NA	CASSGGDRASNQPQHF	TGTGCCAGCTCCGGTGGGGACAGGGCAAGCAATCAGCCCCAGCATTTT
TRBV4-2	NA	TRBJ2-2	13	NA	CASSQAGAGELFF	TGTGCCAGCAGCCAAGCCGGGGCCGGGGAGCTGTTTTTT
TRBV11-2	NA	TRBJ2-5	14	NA	CASSVGLARETQYF	TGTGCCAGCAGCGTTGGACTCGCGAGGGAGACCCAGTACTTC
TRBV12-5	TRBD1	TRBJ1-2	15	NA	CASGPGQGGSYGYTF	TGTGCTAGTGGTCCGGGACAGGGGGGATCCTATGGCTACACCTTC
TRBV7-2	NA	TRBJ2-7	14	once	CASSLGGASYEQYF	TGTGCCAGCAGCTTAGGCGGCGCGTCCTACGAGCAGTACTTC
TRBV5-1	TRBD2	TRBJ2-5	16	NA	CASSLRLAGTQETQYF	TGCGCCAGCAGCTTGAGGCTAGCGGGGACTCAAGAGACCCAGTACTTC
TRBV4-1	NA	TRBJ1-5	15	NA	CASSQDSGSGQPQHF	TGCGCCAGCAGCCAAGATTCCGGGTCTGGTCAGCCCCAGCATTTT